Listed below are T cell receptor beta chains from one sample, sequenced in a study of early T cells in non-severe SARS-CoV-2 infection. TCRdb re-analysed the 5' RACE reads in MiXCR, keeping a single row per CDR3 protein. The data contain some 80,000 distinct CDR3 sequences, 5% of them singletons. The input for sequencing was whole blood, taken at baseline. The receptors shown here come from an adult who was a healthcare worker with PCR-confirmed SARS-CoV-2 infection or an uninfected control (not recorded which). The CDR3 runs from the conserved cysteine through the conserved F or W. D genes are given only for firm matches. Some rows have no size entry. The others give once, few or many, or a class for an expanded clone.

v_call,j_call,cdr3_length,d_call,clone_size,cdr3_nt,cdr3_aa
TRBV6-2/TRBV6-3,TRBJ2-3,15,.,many,TGTGCCAGCATCCTGGGACTTTCCCGCACAGATACGCAGTATTTT,CASILGLSRTDTQYF
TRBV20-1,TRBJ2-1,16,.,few,TGCAGTGCTAGAGATTCGACGGTACTTACCTACAATGAGCAGTTCTTC,CSARDSTVLTYNEQFF
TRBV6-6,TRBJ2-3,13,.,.,TGTGCCAGCAGTCCCCGAAGGCCAGATACGCAGTATTTT,CASSPRRPDTQYF
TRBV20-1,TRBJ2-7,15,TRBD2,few,TGCAGTGCTAGATTCCTTAGCGGGAGGGCCCTAATACAGTACTTC,CSARFLSGRALIQYF
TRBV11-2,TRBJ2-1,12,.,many,TGTGCCAGCAGCTTGGGGACTCCGATAGCTGTCTTC,CASSLGTPIAVF
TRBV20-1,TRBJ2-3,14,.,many,TGCAGTGCTAGCACTGGACAGCACACAGATACGCAGTATTTT,CSASTGQHTDTQYF
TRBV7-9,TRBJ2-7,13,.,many,TGTGCCAGCACCTTGGGCAACTCCTACGAGCAGTACTTC,CASTLGNSYEQYF
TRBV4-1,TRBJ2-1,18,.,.,TGCGCCAGCAGCCAAGATGAGGGGTCCACTTACTACGGCGATGAGCAGTTCTTC,CASSQDEGSTYYGDEQFF
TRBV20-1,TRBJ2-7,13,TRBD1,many,TGCAGTGCTAGAGGTGACAGGGTATACGAGCAGTACTTC,CSARGDRVYEQYF
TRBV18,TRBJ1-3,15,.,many,TGTGCCAGCTCACCGACACGAACCTCTGGAAACACCATATATTTT,CASSPTRTSGNTIYF
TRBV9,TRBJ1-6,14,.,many,TGTGCCAGCGGGACCGACGGAGGCTATTCACCCCTCCACTTT,CASGTDGGYSPLHF
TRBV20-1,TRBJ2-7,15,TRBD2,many,TGCAGTTCGCCCAGGGGGACTAGCGGGAGCTACGAGCAGTACTTC,CSSPRGTSGSYEQYF
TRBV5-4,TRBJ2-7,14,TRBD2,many,TGTGCCAGCAGCCGCTTTAGCGGGAGGGGCGAGCAGTACTTC,CASSRFSGRGEQYF
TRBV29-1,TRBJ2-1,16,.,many,TGCAGCGTGGAGGGAGGGACAGCCTTACCCTACAATGAGCAGTTCTTC,CSVEGGTALPYNEQFF
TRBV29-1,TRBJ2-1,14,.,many,TGCAGCGTTGAAGAACAGGGGGGGTACAATGAGCAGTTCTTC,CSVEEQGGYNEQFF
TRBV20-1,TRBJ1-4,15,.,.,TGCAGTGCTAGAGATTTTGAACAGGGTGCTGAAAAACTGTTTTTT,CSARDFEQGAEKLFF
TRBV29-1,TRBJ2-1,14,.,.,TGCAGCGTTGTGGACGGCCAAGGATACAATGAGCAGTTCTTC,CSVVDGQGYNEQFF
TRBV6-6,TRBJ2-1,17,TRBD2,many,TGTGCCAGCAGTTACCTAGCGGGTGGTGGCTCCTACAATGAGCAGTTCTTC,CASSYLAGGGSYNEQFF
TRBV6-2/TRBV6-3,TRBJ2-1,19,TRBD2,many,TGTGCCAGCAGTAGCTTTTCTCCTAGCGGGTCCCCCATGCACAATGAGCAGTTCTTC,CASSSFSPSGSPMHNEQFF
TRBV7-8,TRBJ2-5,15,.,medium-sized,TGTGCCAGCAGCTTAGCTGGAGCGTACAACGAGACCCAGTACTTC,CASSLAGAYNETQYF
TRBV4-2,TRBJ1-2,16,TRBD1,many,TGTGCCAGCAGCCAAAGCTGGGACAGGGGATGGGATGGCTACACCTTC,CASSQSWDRGWDGYTF
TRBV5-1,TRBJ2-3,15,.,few,TGCGCCAGCAGCTTGTCGGGATATTATACAGATACGCAGTATTTT,CASSLSGYYTDTQYF
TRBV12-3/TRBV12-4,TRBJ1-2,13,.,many,TGTGCCAGCAGACCGACAGTGAGCTATGGCTACACCTTC,CASRPTVSYGYTF